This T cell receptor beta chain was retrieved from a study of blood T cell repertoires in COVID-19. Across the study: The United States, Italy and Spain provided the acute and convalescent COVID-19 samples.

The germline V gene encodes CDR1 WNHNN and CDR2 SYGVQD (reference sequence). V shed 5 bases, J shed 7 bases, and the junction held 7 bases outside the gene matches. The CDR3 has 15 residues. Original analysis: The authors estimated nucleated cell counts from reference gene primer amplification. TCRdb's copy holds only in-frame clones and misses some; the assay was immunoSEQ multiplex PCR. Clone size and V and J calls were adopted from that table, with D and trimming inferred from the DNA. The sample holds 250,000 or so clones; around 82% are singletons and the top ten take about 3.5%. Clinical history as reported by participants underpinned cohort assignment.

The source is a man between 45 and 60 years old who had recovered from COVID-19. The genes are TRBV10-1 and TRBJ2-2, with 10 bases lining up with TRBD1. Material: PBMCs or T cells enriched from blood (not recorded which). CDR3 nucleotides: TGCGCCAGCAGTAATCCCGGGACAGGGGTCGGGGAGCTGTTTTTT. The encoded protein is CASSNPGTGVGELFF.